The count of the clone carrying this T cell receptor (beta chain) is one. This sample is drawn from a study of blood T cell repertoires in COVID-19. The wider study: PBMCs, B-cell-depleted T cells, or T cells provided the cDNA or gDNA that made up the material.

The CDR3 length is 19 residues. The germline V gene has CDR1 PRHDT and CDR2 FYEKMQ (reference sequence). The V segment lost 4 bases and the J segment 9 bases; nucleotides outside the gene matches: 20. Measured with immunoSEQ multiplex PCR; TCRdb has only the in-frame clones, and not every one. The sample has approximately 150,000 clones; about 88% are singletons. The chain employs TRBV13 and TRBJ2-1; 11 nucleotides agree with TRBD2. What was sequenced was peripheral blood. The sequence came from a man aged 55 to 70 with active or convalescent COVID-19. CDR3 nucleotides: TGTGCCAGCAGCTCGGGGCTAGCGGGAGGAGGGGACTACAGGAGTGAGCAGTTCTTC. The encoded protein is CASSSGLAGGGDYRSEQFF. The full variable domain, rest sourced from reference TRBV13 and TRBJ2-1, is AAGVIQSPRHLIKEKRETATLKCYPIPRHDTVYWYQQGPGQDPQFLISFYEKMQSDKGSIPDRFSAQQFSDYHSELNMSSLELGDSALYFCASSSGLAGGGDYRSEQFFGPGTRLTVL.